This is a list of T cell receptor beta chains from one sample in a study of neurological immune-mediated disorders. TCRdb itself ran the 5' RACE reads through MiXCR, one entry per CDR3 protein. The sample has about 50,000 distinct CDR3 sequences, 10% seen once. The sequencing sample was made of PBMCs. The receptors originated from a man aged 70-80 years with HTLV-1-associated myelopathy (HAM/TSP). Both conserved end residues are part of each CDR3. A D gene is named only where the DNA matches it firmly. For some rows the clone size is stated as once, few or many, or as a class when expanded; others skip it.

clone_size | j_call | d_call | v_call | cdr3_nt | cdr3_aa
many | TRBJ2-2 | - | TRBV12-3/TRBV12-4 | TGTGCCAGCACCTACACCGGGGAGCTGTTTTTT | CASTYTGELFF
many | TRBJ2-7 | TRBD2 | TRBV11-2 | TGTGCCAGCAGCTTCCGAGCGGGAGCTCTCGAGCAGTACTTC | CASSFRAGALEQYF
- | TRBJ2-2 | TRBD2 | TRBV7-3 | TGTGCCAGCAGCTTGGGGGGACTAGCGGCGAACACCGGGGAGCTGTTTTTT | CASSLGGLAANTGELFF
medium-sized | TRBJ2-5 | - | TRBV7-9 | TGTGCCAGCAGGCGACTCGTGGGTGGCGCAACCCGAGGGGAGACCCAGTACTTC | CASRRLVGGATRGETQYF
many | TRBJ2-1 | - | TRBV29-1 | TGCAGCGTCCATCGTCCGGGTAGAGGCAATGAGCAGTTCTTC | CSVHRPGRGNEQFF
many | TRBJ2-1 | TRBD2 | TRBV11-2 | TGTGCCAGCAGCTTAATAGCGGGACTCAGCGATGAGCAGTTCTTC | CASSLIAGLSDEQFF
many | TRBJ1-5 | TRBD1 | TRBV6-6 | TGTGCCAGCAGTTACTCGATGCAGGGGGGATATCAGCCCCAGCATTTT | CASSYSMQGGYQPQHF
- | TRBJ2-1 | TRBD2 | TRBV7-8 | TGTGTCAGCAGTAGCGGGAGATTAGGGTCCTACAATGAGCAGTTCTTC | CVSSSGRLGSYNEQFF
many | TRBJ1-2 | TRBD1 | TRBV7-2 | TGTGCCAGCAGCTTATTGGGACAGGGGGCGATAAATGGCTACACCTTC | CASSLLGQGAINGYTF
many | TRBJ2-4 | - | TRBV5-1 | TGCGCCAGCAGCTCAGCGCCGAGGGACATTCAGTACTTC | CASSSAPRDIQYF
many | TRBJ2-1 | - | TRBV7-2 | TGTGCCAGCAGCTTAACTGGAACCGGGATCTCCAATGAGCAGTTCTTC | CASSLTGTGISNEQFF
many | TRBJ1-1 | - | TRBV9 | TGTGCCAGCAGCGTAGACGGGGATCCCACTGAAGCTTTCTTT | CASSVDGDPTEAFF
many | TRBJ2-7 | - | TRBV4-3 | TGCGCCAGCAGCCGGGATGTCCAATACGAGCAGTACTTC | CASSRDVQYEQYF
many | TRBJ2-7 | TRBD2 | TRBV20-1 | TGCAGTGCTCTAGCGGGAGGGCGGGAGCAGTACTTC | CSALAGGREQYF
many | TRBJ2-7 | TRBD2 | TRBV14 | TGTGCCAGCAGCCCCTCTGGTAGCGGGGGACTCTACGAGCAGTACTTC | CASSPSGSGGLYEQYF
many | TRBJ2-3 | TRBD2 | TRBV6-5 | TGTGCCTCCAGGGAAAGCGGGAGGCCAGATACGCAGTATTTT | CASRESGRPDTQYF
many | TRBJ2-7 | - | TRBV20-1 | TGCAGTGCAGGTGGGTTCTACGAGCAGTACTTC | CSAGGFYEQYF
many | TRBJ2-7 | - | TRBV20-1 | TGCAGTGCTAGAGTTCCAGGTAGGGGTTACGAGCAGTACTTC | CSARVPGRGYEQYF
many | TRBJ2-7 | - | TRBV7-8 | TGTGCCAGCAGCTTAGCGAGGTCGGGGGAGCAGTACTTC | CASSLARSGEQYF
many | TRBJ2-4 | TRBD2 | TRBV20-1 | TGCAGTGCTAGTCAGTGGGCTAGCGGGTTGACAATAGCCAAAAACATTCAGTACTTC | CSASQWASGLTIAKNIQYF
- | TRBJ2-5 | - | TRBV3-1 | TGTGCCAGCAGCCAAGAGGGCGTCCAAGAGACCCAGTACTTC | CASSQEGVQETQYF
- | TRBJ1-5 | - | TRBV10-3 | TGTGCCAACGGGGGGACGGGCGAGTCCCAGCATTTT | CANGGTGESQHF
many | TRBJ1-5 | - | TRBV19 | TGTGCCAGTAGTATTTACAAAAATAGCAATCAGCCCCAGCATTTT | CASSIYKNSNQPQHF
many | TRBJ1-2 | TRBD1 | TRBV27 | TGTGCCAGCAGTTTAAATCGACAGGGTTTGAGAGGCTACACCTTC | CASSLNRQGLRGYTF
many | TRBJ2-3 | - | TRBV7-2 | TGTGCCAGCAGCTTTGCTCTAACCCGCACAGATACGCAGTATTTT | CASSFALTRTDTQYF
few | TRBJ2-1 | - | TRBV14 | TGTGCCAGCAGTATTTCCGGGAGTCGTACCGTTTCCTACAATGAGCAGTTCTTC | CASSISGSRTVSYNEQFF
many | TRBJ1-1 | - | TRBV7-3 | TGTGCCAGCAGCTTAAATTTGGAGGATCAAGCTTTCTTT | CASSLNLEDQAFF
- | TRBJ2-2 | TRBD1 | TRBV27 | TGTGCCAGCAGTTTCCAGGGGGTTACCGGGGAGCTGTTTTTT | CASSFQGVTGELFF
many | TRBJ2-3 | TRBD2 | TRBV20-1 | TGCAGTGCCACTGTTCCGGGACTACGCACAGATACGCAGTATTTT | CSATVPGLRTDTQYF
many | TRBJ2-3 | TRBD2 | TRBV6-2/TRBV6-3 | TGTGCCAGCAGTGCCACCGGGACTATGCGACATACGCAGTATTTT | CASSATGTMRHTQYF
many | TRBJ2-3 | - | TRBV20-1 | TGCAGTGCTAGAGATCAAGGTCTCACAGATACGCAGTATTTT | CSARDQGLTDTQYF
many | TRBJ1-1 | - | TRBV20-1 | TGCAGTGCTAGTTCAGGCACTGAAGCTTTCTTT | CSASSGTEAFF
- | TRBJ1-1 | - | TRBV2 | TGTGCCAGCAGTGAAGCGCGAGAGTCGGCTGAAGCTTTCTTT | CASSEARESAEAFF
medium-sized | TRBJ2-2 | - | TRBV27 | TGTGCCAGCAGCAAGGCAGGGGCGAGCGGGGAGCTGTTTTTT | CASSKAGASGELFF
many | TRBJ2-4 | TRBD1 | TRBV14 | TGTGCCAGCAGCCAAGATCTTGGGACAGCTCTAGCTTTAAGGTACTTC | CASSQDLGTALALRYF
many | TRBJ2-1 | TRBD2 | TRBV20-1 | TGCAGTGCTAGCCCCTTTCGACTAGCGGGAGGGCCGGGCTCCTACAATGAGCAGTTCTTC | CSASPFRLAGGPGSYNEQFF
once | TRBJ2-2 | - | TRBV9 | TGTGCCAGCAGCGCTCCACAGGACACTAACACCGGGGAGCTGTTTTTT | CASSAPQDTNTGELFF
many | TRBJ1-2 | - | TRBV6-1 | TGTGCCAGCAGTGAAGAGGGGAGGAGGGGCTACACCTTC | CASSEEGRRGYTF
many | TRBJ2-2 | - | TRBV6-2/TRBV6-3 | TGTGCCAGCAGAGGCGACACCGGGGAGCTGTTTTTT | CASRGDTGELFF
- | TRBJ2-1 | TRBD2 | TRBV11-3 | TGTGCCAGCAGCTCGAACCAGCTAGCGGGAGGGAATGAGCAGTTCTTC | CASSSNQLAGGNEQFF